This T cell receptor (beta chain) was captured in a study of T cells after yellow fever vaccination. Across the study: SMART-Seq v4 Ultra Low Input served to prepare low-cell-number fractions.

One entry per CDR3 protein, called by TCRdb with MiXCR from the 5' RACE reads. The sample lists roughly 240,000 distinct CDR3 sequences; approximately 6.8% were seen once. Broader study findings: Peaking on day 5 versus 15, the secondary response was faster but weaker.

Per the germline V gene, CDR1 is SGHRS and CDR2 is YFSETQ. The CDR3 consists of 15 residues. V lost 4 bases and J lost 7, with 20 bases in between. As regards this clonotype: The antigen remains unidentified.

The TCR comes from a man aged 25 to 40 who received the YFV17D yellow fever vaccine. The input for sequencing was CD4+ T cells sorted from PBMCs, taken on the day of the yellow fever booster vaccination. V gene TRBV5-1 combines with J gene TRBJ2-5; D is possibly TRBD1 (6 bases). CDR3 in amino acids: CASSHTGKKDPTQYF. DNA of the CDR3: TGCGCCAGCAGCCATACAGGGAAGAAAGACCCGACCCAGTACTTC.